One and the same sample provided the 12 T cell receptor beta chains below, sequenced in a study of shared clonotypes between healthy human individuals. TCRdb keeps only in-frame clones here, not all; method: immunoSEQ multiplex PCR. The table records a few million clones, 90% to 95% of them present only once. The sequenced sample was naive CD4+ T cells from PBMCs. The sample's subset: CD45RA+ positively selected. Source of these receptors: a man aged 18 to 29 in good health. Some clones in this sample may be carry-over from other donors' samples.

The chain joins TRBV11-2 to TRBJ2-7, with 9 bases matching TRBD2. The CDR3 consists of 15 residues. Germline loops: CDR1 SGHAT, CDR2 FQNNGV. J gave up 5 bases and V 4 bases, and 9 bases lay outside the gene matches. As DNA, the CDR3 is TGTGCCAGCAGCTACCCGGGCGGGAGGGAGCACGAGCAGTACTTC. Its protein product is CASSYPGGREHEQYF.

The V gene is TRBV5-4, the J gene TRBJ2-3; D perhaps matches TRBD1 (5 bases). V gave up 1 base and J gave up 4 bases, with 10 bases separating them. The germline CDR1 and CDR2 sequences are SGHNT and YYREEE (reference sequence). This CDR3 is 14 amino acids long. CDR3 in amino acids: CASSLRGRSDTQYF. CDR3 bases: TGTGCCAGCAGCTTGAGGGGTCGTTCAGATACGCAGTATTTT.

The table lists this clone with a count of one. The rearrangement uses TRBV28 and TRBJ2-5; the match to TRBD2 covers 7 bases. The junction had 9 bases not matched to a gene; V was cut back by 5 bases and J by 3 bases. The CDR3 covers 15 residues. Per the germline V gene, CDR1 is MDHEN and CDR2 is SYDVKM. The CDR3 loop is CASSPREWAKETQYF. In nucleotides, the CDR3 is TGTGCCAGCAGTCCGCGGGAGTGGGCCAAAGAGACCCAGTACTTC. Based on the CDR3 plus reference TRBV28 and TRBJ2-5, the full variable domain is DVKVTQSSRYLVKRTGEKVFLECVQDMDHENMFWYRQDPGLGLRLIYFSYDVKMKEKGDIPEGYSVSREKKERFSLILESASTNQTSMYLCASSPREWAKETQYFGPGTRLLVL.

The rearrangement uses TRBV9 and TRBJ2-3; D gene ambiguous. Germline CDR1 reads SGDLS; CDR2 reads YYNGEE. The V end was cut by 5 bases, the J end by 5 bases, with 18 bases between. The CDR3 has 15 residues. In nucleotides, the CDR3 is TGTGCCAGCAGTCCGCCCGGCGGTGGTCGAGATACGCAGTATTTT. Translating it yields CASSPPGGGRDTQYF.

This chain uses TRBV5-1 with TRBJ2-2; 10 bases are a match to TRBD2. Germline V gene sequence: CDR1 SGHRS, CDR2 YFSETQ. The CDR3 extends over 16 amino acids. The J segment lost 6 bases and the V segment lost 1 base, leaving 6 bases of the junction unmatched. Written as DNA, the CDR3 is TGCGCCAGCAGCTTGACCACGGGACTAGCGTCCGGGGAGCTGTTTTTT. Encoded protein: CASSLTTGLASGELFF.

J is TRBJ2-2 and V is TRBV7-7, with D possibly called TRBD1 or TRBD2 (6 bases each). Germline CDR1 reads SSHAT; CDR2 reads FNYEAQ (reference sequence). The CDR3 length is 14 residues. V gave up 5 bases and J gave up 4 bases, with 11 bases separating them. The CDR3 sequence is CASSPWGATGELFF. The CDR3, as DNA: TGTGCCAGCAGCCCCTGGGGGGCCACCGGGGAGCTGTTTTTT.

The V and J genes are TRBV4-1 and TRBJ2-3, with TRBD2 matching over 11 bases. The germline CDR1 and CDR2 sequences are MGHRA and YSYEKL. V lost 2 bases to trimming and J lost 5 bases; unmatched junction nucleotides: 3. The CDR3 sequence is 15 residues long. CDR3 loop: CASSQSGTSGDTQYF. DNA of the CDR3: TGCGCCAGCAGCCAATCCGGGACTAGCGGAGATACGCAGTATTTT.

The chain joins TRBV29-1 to TRBJ1-1, with D hard to call. This CDR3 spans 11 amino acids. Germline V gene data show CDR1 as SQVTM and CDR2 as ANQGSEA. The CDR3 reads CSAQMNTEAFF. For the CDR3, the DNA is TGCAGTGCACAGATGAACACTGAAGCTTTCTTT.

The rearrangement joins TRBV7-9 to TRBJ2-7; D is possibly TRBD1 (6 bases). This CDR3 has 15 amino acids. Trimming cost V 5 bases and J 1 base, with 15 bases left between them. Per germline, CDR1 SEHNR and CDR2 FQNEAQ (reference sequence). This CDR3 reads CASSPTGMASYEQYF. CDR3 nucleotides: TGTGCCAGCAGCCCTACAGGGATGGCGTCCTACGAGCAGTACTTC.

This chain links TRBV19 with TRBJ2-2, with 10 bases aligning to TRBD2. Germline V lookup: CDR1 LNHDA, CDR2 SQIVND (reference sequence). The CDR3 has 16 residues. V lost 3 bases and J lost 3; bases outside the gene matches: 4. CDR3 region: CASSIPTSGYTGELFF. DNA for the CDR3: TGTGCCAGTAGTATCCCGACTAGCGGGTACACCGGGGAGCTGTTTTTT.

This chain uses TRBV14 with TRBJ2-7, with 9 bases lining up with TRBD2. The germline CDR1 and CDR2 sequences are SGHDN and FVKESK. Losses at the gene ends were 3 bases for V and 3 bases for J; bases not matched to a gene: 9. The CDR3 runs to 16 residues. CDR3 sequence: CASSHRPGLAFYEQYF. The CDR3 coding sequence is TGTGCCAGCAGCCACCGACCGGGACTAGCTTTCTACGAGCAGTACTTC.

J is TRBJ2-7 and V is TRBV9, with TRBD2 matching over 7 bases. V was clipped by 1 base and J by 2 bases; unmatched bases: 3. The CDR3 sequence is 14 residues long. The germline V gene encodes CDR1 SGDLS and CDR2 YYNGEE. CDR3 amino acids: CASSVLAVAYEQYF. The CDR3 coding sequence is TGTGCCAGCAGCGTACTAGCGGTGGCCTACGAGCAGTACTTC.